This T cell receptor beta chain was documented in a study of shared clonotypes between healthy human individuals. Study context: Per donor, CD8 memory used one plate, CD8 naive used two, CD4 memory used three and CD4 naive used three.

Study-level results: On the whole, naive subsets had larger estimated richness than memory subsets had.

V was cut by 2 bases and J by 7 bases, with 14 bases left in between. Germline V lookup: CDR1 MNHNY, CDR2 SVGAGI (reference sequence). There are 14 residues in the CDR3. As regards this clone: What it binds is not known.

In the source study's methods: Because ImmunoSEQ provided only junction sequences with no quality scores, the filtering differed. Sequenced by immunoSEQ multiplex PCR; TCRdb stores in-frame clones only, minus some. The D gene and trimming were derived from the DNA, and the V and J assignments and clone size from that table. The sample lists approximately 2.1 million clones; approximately 93% were seen once. Into CD45RA+ naive and CD45RA-negative memory subsets, the CD4+ cells were split. The chain is built from TRBV6-6 and TRBJ1-2, with D unclear. This receptor was identified in a man between 18 and 29 years old in good health. Some clones in this sample may be carry-over from other donors' samples. Sequenced material: naive CD4+ T cells from PBMCs. The subset here: CD45RA+ positively selected. In nucleotides, the CDR3 is TGTGCCAGCAGTTACGAGCCGGGGAGCGGTGGCTACACCTTC. Its protein product is CASSYEPGSGGYTF.